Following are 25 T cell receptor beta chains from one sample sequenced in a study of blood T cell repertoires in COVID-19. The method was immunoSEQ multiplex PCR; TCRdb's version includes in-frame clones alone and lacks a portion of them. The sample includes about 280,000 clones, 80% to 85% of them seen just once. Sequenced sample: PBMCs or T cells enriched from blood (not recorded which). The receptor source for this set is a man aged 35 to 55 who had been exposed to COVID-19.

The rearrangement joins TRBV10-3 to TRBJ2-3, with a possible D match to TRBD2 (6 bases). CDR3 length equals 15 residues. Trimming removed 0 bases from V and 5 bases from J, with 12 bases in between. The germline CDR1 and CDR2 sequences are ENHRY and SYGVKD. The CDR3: CAISESGRGGDTQYF. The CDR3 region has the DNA TGTGCCATCAGTGAGTCGGGCCGGGGAGGAGATACGCAGTATTTT.

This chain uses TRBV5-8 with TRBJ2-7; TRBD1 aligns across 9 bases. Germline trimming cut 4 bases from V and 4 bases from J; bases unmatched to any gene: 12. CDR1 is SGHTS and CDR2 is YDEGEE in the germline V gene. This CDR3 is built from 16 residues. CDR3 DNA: TGTGCCAGCAGCAAGGGACAGGGTGGGCTCCTTTACGAGCAGTACTTC. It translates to CASSKGQGGLLYEQYF.

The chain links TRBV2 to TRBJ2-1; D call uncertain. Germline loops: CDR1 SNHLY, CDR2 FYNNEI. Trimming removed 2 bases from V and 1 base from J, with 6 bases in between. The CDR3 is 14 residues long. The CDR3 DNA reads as TGTGCCAGCAGTGAACCCAGATCCTACAATGAGCAGTTCTTC. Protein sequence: CASSEPRSYNEQFF.

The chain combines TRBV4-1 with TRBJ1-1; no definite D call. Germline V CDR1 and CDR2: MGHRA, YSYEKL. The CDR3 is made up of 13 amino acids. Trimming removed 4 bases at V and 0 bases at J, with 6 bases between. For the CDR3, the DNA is TGCGCCAGCAGCCCTCTTCTGAACACTGAAGCTTTCTTT. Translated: CASSPLLNTEAFF.

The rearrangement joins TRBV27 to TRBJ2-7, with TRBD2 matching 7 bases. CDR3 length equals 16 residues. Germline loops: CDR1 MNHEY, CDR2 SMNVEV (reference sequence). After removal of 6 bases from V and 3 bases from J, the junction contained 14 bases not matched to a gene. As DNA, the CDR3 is TGTGCCAGCAGCCGGGACTGGGGCGGGAGCCGCTACGAGCAGTACTTC. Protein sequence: CASSRDWGGSRYEQYF.

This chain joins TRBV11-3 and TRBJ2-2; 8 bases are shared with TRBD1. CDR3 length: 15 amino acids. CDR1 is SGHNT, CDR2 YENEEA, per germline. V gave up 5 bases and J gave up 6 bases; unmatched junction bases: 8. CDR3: CASSRRQGISGELFF. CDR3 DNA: TGTGCCAGCAGCCGTCGACAGGGGATCTCCGGGGAGCTGTTTTTT.

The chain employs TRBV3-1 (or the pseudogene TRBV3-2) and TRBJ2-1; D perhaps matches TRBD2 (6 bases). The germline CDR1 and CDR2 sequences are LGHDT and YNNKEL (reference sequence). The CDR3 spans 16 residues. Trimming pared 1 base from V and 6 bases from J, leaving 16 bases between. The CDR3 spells CASSQAGLANINEQFF. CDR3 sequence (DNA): TGTGCCAGCAGCCAAGCTGGGCTAGCGAACATCAATGAGCAGTTCTTC.

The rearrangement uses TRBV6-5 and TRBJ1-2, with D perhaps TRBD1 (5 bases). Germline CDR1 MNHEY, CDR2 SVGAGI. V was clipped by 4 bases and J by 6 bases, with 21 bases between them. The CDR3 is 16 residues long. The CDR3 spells CASSSPTGRGSDGYTF. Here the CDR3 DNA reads TGTGCCAGCAGTTCCCCGACGGGGAGGGGATCGGATGGCTACACCTTC.

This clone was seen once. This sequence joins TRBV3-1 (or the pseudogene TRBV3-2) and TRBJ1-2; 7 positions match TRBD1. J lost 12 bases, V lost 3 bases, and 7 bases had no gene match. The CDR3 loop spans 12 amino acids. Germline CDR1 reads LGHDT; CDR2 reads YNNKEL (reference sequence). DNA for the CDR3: TGTGCCAGCAGCCATAGGACAGGCGGTCACACCTTC. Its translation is CASSHRTGGHTF.

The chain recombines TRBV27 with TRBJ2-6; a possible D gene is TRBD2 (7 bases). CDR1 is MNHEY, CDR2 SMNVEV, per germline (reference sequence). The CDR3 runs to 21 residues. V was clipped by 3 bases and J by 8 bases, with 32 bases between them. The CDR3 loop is CASSFFGRVREDRLHSNVLTF. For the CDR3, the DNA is TGTGCCAGCAGTTTCTTTGGGAGGGTAAGAGAGGACAGACTCCATTCCAACGTCCTGACTTTC.

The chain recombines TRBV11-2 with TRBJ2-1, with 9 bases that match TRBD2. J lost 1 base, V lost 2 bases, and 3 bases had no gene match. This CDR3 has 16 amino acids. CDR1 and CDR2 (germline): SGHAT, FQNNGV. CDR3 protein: CASSLSSGESYNEQFF. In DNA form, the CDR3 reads TGTGCCAGCAGCTTATCTAGCGGGGAATCCTACAATGAGCAGTTCTTC.

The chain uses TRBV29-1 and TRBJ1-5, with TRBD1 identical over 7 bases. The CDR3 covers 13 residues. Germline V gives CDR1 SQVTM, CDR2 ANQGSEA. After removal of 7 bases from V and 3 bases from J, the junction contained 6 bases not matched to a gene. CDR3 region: CSAAGTDNQPQHF. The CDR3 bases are TGCAGCGCCGCCGGGACAGACAATCAGCCCCAGCATTTT.

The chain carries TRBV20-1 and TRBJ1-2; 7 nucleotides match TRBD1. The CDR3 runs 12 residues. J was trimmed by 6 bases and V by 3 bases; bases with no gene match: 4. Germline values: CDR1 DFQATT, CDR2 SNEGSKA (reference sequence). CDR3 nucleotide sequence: TGCAGTGCTAGTGACAGGGCGAATGGCTACACCTTC. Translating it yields CSASDRANGYTF.

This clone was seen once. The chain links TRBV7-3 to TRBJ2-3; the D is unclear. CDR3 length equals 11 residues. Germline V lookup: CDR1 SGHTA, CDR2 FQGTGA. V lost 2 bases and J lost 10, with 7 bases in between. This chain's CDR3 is CASSLAGPQYF. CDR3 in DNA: TGTGCCAGCAGCTTAGCTGGGCCGCAGTATTTT.

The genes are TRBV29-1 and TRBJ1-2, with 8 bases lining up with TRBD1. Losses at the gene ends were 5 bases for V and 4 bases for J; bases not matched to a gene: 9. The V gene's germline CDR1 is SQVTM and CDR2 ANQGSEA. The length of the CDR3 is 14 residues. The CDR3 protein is CSVIGQGSTYGYTF. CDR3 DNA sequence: TGCAGCGTTATAGGACAGGGCTCGACCTATGGCTACACCTTC.

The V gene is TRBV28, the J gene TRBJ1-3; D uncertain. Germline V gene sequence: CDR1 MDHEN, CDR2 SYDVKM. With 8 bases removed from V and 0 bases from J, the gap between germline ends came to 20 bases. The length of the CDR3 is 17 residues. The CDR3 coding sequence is TGTGCCAGCGCCCTCGGTGGGCCCACCGTCTCTGGAAACACCATATATTTT. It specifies CASALGGPTVSGNTIYF.

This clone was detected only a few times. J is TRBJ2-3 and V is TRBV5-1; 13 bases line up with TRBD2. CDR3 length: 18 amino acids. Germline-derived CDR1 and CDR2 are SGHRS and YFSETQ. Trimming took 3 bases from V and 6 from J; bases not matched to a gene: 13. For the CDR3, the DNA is TGCGCCAGCAGCTACGGGACTAGCGGGAAAGTGCGGGGGGATACGCAGTATTTT. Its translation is CASSYGTSGKVRGDTQYF.

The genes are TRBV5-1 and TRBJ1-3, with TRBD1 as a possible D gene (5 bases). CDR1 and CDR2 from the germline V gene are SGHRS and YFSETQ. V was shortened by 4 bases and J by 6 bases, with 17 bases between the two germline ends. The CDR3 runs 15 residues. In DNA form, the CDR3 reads TGCGCCAGCAGCCTCAACGCCGGGGGAGAAAACACCATATATTTT. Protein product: CASSLNAGGENTIYF.

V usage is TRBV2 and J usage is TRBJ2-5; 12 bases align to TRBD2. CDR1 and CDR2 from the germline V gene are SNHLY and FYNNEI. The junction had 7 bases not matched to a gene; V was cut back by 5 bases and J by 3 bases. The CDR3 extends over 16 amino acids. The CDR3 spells CASSPYRLAGEETQYF. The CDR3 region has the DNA TGTGCCAGCAGTCCCTATAGACTAGCGGGAGAAGAGACCCAGTACTTC.

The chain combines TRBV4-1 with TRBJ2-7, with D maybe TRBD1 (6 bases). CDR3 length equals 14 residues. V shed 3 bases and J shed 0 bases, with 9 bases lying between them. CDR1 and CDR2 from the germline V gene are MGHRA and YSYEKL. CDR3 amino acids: CASSHDRSSYEQYF. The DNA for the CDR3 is TGCGCCAGCAGCCATGACAGGAGCTCCTACGAGCAGTACTTC.

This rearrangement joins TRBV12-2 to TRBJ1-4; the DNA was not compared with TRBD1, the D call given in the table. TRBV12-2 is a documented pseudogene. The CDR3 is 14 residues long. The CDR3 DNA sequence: TGTGCAAGTCTAGGGGGCGCAACTAATGAAAAACTGTTTTTT. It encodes CASLGGATNEKLFF.

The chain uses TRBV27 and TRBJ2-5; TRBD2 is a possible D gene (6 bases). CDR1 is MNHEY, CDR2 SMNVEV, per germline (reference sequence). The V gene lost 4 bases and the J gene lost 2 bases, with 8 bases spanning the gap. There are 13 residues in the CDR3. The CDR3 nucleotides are TGTGCCAGCAGTTCCCGGGGGCAAGAGACCCAGTACTTC. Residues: CASSSRGQETQYF.

DNA of the CDR3: TGCAGCTACTCGACAGGGTTGAGGAACACTGAAGCTTTCTTT. Translation gives CSYSTGLRNTEAFF. J is TRBJ1-1 and V is TRBV29-1; 7 bases agree with TRBD1. With V trimmed by 8 bases and J by 1 base, 10 bases remained unmatched. Germline V lookup: CDR1 SQVTM, CDR2 ANQGSEA. The CDR3 is 14 amino acids.

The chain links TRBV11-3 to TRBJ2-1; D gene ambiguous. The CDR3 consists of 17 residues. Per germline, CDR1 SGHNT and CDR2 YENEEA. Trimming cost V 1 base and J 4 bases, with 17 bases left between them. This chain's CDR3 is CASSLVPVIRAYNEQFF. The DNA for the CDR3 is TGTGCCAGCAGCTTAGTTCCCGTAATTCGCGCATACAATGAGCAGTTCTTC.

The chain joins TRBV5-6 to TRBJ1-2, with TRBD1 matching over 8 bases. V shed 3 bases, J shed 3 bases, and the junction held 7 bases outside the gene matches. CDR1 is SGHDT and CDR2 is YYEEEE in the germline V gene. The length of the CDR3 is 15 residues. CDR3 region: CASSSLKGQDYGYTF. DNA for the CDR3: TGTGCCAGCAGCTCACTCAAGGGACAGGACTATGGCTACACCTTC.